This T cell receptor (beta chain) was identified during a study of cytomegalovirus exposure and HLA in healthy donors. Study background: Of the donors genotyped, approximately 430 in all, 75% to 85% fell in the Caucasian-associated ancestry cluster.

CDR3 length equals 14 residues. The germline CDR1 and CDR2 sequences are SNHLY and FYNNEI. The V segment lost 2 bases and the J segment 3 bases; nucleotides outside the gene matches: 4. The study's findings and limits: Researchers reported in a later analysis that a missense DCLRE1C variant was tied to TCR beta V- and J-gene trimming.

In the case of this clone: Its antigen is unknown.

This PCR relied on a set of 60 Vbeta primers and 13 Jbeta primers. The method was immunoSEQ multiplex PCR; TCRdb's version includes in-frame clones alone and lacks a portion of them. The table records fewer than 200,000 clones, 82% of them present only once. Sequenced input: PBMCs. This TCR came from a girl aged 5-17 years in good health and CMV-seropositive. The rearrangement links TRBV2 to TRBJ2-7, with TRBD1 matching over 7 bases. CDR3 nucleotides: TGTGCCAGCAGTGAACTGGGACAGAACTACGAGCAGTACTTC. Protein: CASSELGQNYEQYF.